This T cell receptor (beta chain) is from a study of blood T cell repertoires in COVID-19. The overall study: Specimens from acute and convalescent COVID-19 originated in the United States, Italy and Spain. The cDNA or gDNA used as material had been derived from T cells, B-cell-depleted T cells, or PBMCs.

The V gene lost 5 bases and the J gene lost 7 bases, with 12 bases spanning the gap. The length of the CDR3 is 14 residues. The V gene's germline CDR1 is LNHDA and CDR2 SQIVND (reference sequence). Original methodology: Reference gene primer amplification gave nucleated cell count estimates. This table comes from immunoSEQ multiplex PCR, and its TCRdb copy is limited to in-frame clones, with some not included. For V, J and clone size, that table is used; D and trimming come from the DNA. The table lists around 300,000 clones, more than 75% of them singletons, with approximately 4% in the top ten. The receptor's source is a woman aged 45-65 years with active or convalescent COVID-19. The chain combines TRBV19 with TRBJ1-6; D may be TRBD1 (6 bases). Sequencing was performed on peripheral blood. The CDR3 DNA is TGTGCCAGTAGTGCGGACAGCCGAAATTCACCCCTCCACTTT. Translating it yields CASSADSRNSPLHF. The entire variable domain, with the rest obtained from reference TRBV19 and TRBJ1-6, is as follows: DGGITQSPKYLFRKEGQNVTLSCEQNLNHDAMYWYRQDPGQGLRLIYYSQIVNDFQKGDIAEGYSVSREKKESFPLTVTSAQKNPTAFYLCASSADSRNSPLHFGNGTRLTVT.